The 2 T cell receptor beta chains in this list originate from one sample, sequenced in a study of blood T cell repertoires in COVID-19. The assay was immunoSEQ multiplex PCR, and TCRdb's table has in-frame clones only and misses some. The sample has about 150,000 clones, approximately 88% seen once. The specimen sequenced was peripheral blood. Receptors originate from a man aged 65-85 years with acute or convalescent COVID-19.

The chain uses TRBV6-1 and TRBJ1-1; no firm D call. From germline, CDR1 is MNHNS and CDR2 SASEGT. The CDR3 loop spans 10 amino acids. V was clipped by 1 base and J by 9 bases, with 3 bases between them. CDR3 sequence (DNA): TGTGCCAGCAGTGAAGTAAAAGCTTTCTTT. It encodes CASSEVKAFF.

This clone was seen once. The chain couples TRBV6-5 to TRBJ2-7; 7 positions agree with TRBD2. The V segment lost 7 bases and the J segment 6 bases; nucleotides outside the gene matches: 12. CDR1 is MNHEY and CDR2 is SVGAGI in the germline V gene. This CDR3 has 14 amino acids. The DNA of the CDR3 is TGTGCCAGCACAACCCCCTGGGAGGGAGGCGAGCAGTACTTC. Protein sequence: CASTTPWEGGEQYF.